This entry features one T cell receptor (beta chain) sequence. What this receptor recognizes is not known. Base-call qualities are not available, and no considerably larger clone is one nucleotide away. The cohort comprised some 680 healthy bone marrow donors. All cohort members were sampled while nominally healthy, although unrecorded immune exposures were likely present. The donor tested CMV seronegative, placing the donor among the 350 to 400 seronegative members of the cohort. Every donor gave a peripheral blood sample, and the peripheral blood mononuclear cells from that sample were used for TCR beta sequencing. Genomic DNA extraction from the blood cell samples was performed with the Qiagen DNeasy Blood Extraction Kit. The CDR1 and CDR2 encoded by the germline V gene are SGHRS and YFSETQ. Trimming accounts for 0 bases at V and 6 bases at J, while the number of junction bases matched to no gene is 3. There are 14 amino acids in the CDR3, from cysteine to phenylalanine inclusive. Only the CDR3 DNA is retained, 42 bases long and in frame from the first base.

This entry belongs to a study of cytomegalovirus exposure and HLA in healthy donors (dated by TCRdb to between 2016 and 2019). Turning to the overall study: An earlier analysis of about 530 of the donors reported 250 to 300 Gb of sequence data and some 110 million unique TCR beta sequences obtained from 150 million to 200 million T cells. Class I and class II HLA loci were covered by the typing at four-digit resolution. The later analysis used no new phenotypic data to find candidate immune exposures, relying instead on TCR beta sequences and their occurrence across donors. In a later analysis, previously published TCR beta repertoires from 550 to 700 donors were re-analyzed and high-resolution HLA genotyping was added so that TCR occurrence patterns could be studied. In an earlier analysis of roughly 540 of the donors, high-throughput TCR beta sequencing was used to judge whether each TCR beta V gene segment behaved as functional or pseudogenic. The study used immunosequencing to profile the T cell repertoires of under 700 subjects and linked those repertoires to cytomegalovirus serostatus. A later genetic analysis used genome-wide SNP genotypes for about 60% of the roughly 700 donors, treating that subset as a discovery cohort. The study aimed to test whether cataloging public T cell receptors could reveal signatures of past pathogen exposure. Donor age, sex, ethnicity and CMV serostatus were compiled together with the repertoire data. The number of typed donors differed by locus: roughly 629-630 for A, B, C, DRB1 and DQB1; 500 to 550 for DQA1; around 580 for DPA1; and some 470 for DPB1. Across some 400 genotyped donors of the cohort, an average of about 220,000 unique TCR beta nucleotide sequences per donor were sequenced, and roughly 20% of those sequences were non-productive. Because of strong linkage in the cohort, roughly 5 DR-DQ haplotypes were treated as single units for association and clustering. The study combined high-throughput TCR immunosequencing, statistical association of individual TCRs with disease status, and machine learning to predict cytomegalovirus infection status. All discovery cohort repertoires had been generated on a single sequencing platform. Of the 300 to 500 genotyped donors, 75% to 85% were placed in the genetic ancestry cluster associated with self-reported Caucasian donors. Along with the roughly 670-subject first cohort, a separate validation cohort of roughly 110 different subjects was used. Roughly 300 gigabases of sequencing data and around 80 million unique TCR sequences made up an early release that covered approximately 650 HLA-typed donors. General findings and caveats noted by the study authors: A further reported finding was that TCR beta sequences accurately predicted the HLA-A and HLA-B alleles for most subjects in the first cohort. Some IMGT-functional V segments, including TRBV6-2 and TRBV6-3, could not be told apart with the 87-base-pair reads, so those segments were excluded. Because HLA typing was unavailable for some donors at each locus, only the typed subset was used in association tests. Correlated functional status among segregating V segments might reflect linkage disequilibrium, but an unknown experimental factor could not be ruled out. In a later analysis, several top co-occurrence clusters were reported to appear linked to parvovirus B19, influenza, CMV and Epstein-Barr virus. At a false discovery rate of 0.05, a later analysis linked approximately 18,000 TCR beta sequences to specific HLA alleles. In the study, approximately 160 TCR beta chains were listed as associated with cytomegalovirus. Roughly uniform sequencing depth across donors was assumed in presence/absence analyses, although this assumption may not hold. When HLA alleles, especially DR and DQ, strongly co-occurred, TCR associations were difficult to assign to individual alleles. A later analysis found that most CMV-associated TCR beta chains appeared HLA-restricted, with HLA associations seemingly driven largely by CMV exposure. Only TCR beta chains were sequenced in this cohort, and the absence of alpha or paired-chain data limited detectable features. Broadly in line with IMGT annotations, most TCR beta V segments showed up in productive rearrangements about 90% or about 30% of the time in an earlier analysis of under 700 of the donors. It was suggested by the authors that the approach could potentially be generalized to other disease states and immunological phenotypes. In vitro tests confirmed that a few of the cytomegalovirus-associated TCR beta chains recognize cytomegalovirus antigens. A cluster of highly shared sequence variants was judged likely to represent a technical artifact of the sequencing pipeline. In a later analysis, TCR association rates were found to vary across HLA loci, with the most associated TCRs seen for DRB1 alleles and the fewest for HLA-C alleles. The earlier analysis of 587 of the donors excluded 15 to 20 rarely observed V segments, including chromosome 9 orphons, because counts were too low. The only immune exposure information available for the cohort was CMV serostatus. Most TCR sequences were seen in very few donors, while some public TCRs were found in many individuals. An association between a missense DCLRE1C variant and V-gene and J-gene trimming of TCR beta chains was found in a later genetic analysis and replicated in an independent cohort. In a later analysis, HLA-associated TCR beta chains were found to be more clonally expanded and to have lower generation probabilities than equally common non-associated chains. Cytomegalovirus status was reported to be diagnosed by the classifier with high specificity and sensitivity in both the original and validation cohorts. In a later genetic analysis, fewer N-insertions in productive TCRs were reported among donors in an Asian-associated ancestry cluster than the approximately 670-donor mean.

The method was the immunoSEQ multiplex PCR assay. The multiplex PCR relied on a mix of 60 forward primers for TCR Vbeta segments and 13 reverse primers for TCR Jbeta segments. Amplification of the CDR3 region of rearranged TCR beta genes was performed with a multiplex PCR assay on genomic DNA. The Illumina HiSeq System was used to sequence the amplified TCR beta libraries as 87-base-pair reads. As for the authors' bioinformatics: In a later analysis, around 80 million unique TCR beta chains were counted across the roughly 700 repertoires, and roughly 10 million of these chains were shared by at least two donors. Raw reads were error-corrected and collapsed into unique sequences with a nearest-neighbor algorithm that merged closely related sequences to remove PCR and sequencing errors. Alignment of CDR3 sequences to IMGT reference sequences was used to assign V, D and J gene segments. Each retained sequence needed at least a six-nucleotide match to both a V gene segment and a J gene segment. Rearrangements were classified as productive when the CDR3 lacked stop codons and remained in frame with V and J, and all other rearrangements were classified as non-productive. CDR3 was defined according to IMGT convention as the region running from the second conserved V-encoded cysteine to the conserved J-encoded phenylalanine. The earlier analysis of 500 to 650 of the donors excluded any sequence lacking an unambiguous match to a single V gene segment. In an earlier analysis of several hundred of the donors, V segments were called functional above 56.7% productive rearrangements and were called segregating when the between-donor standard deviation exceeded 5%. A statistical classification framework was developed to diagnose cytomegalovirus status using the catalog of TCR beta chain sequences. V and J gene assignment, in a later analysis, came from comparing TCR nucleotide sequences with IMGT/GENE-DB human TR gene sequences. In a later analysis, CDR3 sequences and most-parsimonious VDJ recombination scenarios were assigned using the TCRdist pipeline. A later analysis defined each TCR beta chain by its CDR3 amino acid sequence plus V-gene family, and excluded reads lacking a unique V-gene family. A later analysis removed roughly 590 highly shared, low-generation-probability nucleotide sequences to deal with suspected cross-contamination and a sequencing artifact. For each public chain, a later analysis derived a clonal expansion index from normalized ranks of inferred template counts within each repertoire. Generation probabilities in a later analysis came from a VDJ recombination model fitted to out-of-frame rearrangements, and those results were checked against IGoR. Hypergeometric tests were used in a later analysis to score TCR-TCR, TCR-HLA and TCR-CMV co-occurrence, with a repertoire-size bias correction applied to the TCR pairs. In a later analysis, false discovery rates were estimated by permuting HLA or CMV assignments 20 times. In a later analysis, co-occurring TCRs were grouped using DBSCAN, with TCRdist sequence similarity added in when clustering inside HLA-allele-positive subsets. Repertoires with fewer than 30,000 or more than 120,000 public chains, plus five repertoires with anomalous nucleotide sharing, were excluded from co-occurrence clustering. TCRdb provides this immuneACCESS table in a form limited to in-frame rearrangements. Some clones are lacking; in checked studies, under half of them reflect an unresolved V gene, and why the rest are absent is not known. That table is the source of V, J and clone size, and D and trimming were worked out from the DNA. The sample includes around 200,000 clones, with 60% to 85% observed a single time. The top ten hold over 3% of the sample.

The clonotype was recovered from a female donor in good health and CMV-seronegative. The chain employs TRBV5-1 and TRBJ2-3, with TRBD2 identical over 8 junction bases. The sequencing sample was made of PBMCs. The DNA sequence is TGCGCCAGCAGCTTGGGACTAGCGTCCGATACGCAGTATTTT. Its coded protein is CASSLGLASDTQYF.